Detailed here is one T cell receptor beta chain. The CDR3 is 13 amino acids. Germline trimming cut 6 bases from V and 7 bases from J; bases unmatched to any gene: 6. Looked up from germline, CDR1 is LNHDA and CDR2 is SQIVND (reference sequence). This record comes from a study of technical replicates of blood from several donors. Measured with immunoSEQ multiplex PCR; TCRdb has only the in-frame clones, and not every one. The sample lists fewer than 65,000 clones; 85% to 90% were seen once. The chain carries TRBV19 and TRBJ2-3, with 8 bases fitting TRBD2. Material for sequencing was PBMCs. This receptor was taken from a human donor in good health. Some clones in this sample may be carry-over from other donors' samples. The CDR3 loop is CASRISGTNTQYF. Written as DNA, the CDR3 is TGTGCCAGTAGGATTAGCGGGACGAATACGCAGTATTTT.